Reported below is one T cell receptor (beta chain). Its target is not known. Exclusion of patients followed from uncontrolled infection, other autoimmune disease, pregnancy or lactation. The source of the sample is a study of T cells in Graves' hyperthyroidism and ophthalmopathy. Whole-study findings and limits: The majority of expanded thyroid clonotypes above 0.001 also appeared in blood. From stable hyperthyroidism, ophthalmopathy was separated by a 13 V-J model.

The germline V gene encodes CDR1 WSHSY and CDR2 SAAADI. The trim removed 3 bases at V and 3 bases at J, leaving 4 bases unmatched. There are 15 residues in the CDR3. The TCR beta CDR3 regions underwent amplification using RNA transcripts as the source. A first-round RT-PCR of the TCR CDR3 used the HTBI primer set. TCRdb reprocessed the multiplex PCR reads with MiXCR, giving one entry per CDR3 protein. The sample consists of some 570,000 distinct CDR3 sequences, 12% to 15% of them appearing once. Sequenced sample: blood. This receptor was obtained from a young woman with Graves' ophthalmopathy. The V gene is TRBV10-2, the J gene TRBJ1-1, with 10 bases lining up with TRBD1. DNA of the CDR3: TGCGCCAGCAGTGATTGGACAGGGGGGGACACTGAAGCTTTCTTT. Translated, it gives CASSDWTGGDTEAFF.